Shown below are 25 T cell receptor beta chains from a single sample sequenced in a study of shared clonotypes between healthy human individuals. It was CD45RO-negative cells, positively selected for CCR7, that made up naive CD8 cells, with terminally differentiated effector memory CD45RA+ cells excluded. Repertoires were generated with immunoSEQ multiplex PCR, while TCRdb's copy carries only in-frame clones and drops some. The sample has fewer than 850,000 clones; approximately 96% are singletons. What was sequenced was naive CD8+ T cells sorted from blood. These receptor sequences come from a young man in good health.

The CDR3: CASSYLTSRNEQFF. CDR3 in DNA: TGTGCCAGCAGTTACTTGACTAGCCGCAATGAGCAGTTCTTC. The chain employs TRBV6-5 and TRBJ2-1, with TRBD2 matching 7 bases. Germline V gives CDR1 MNHEY, CDR2 SVGAGI. The CDR3 runs 14 residues. Trimming removed 1 base from V and 6 bases from J; junction bases left unmatched: 3.

This chain uses TRBV7-8 with TRBJ2-6; no clear D gene. Trimming took 5 bases from V and 0 from J, leaving 11 bases between them. Per germline, CDR1 SGHVS and CDR2 FQNEAQ. The CDR3 is 16 residues long. The CDR3 sequence is CASSVDGGSGANVLTF. For the CDR3, the DNA is TGTGCCAGCAGCGTAGACGGTGGCTCTGGGGCCAACGTCCTGACTTTC.

The chain has TRBV5-1 and TRBJ1-1; possibly TRBD1 for D (5 bases). The CDR3 covers 15 residues. Germline lookup yields CDR1 SGHRS and CDR2 YFSETQ. The germline V and J ends were trimmed by 3 bases and 6 bases, with 18 bases remaining between them. This CDR3 reads CASSSRVNGTPEAFF. The CDR3 DNA reads as TGCGCCAGCAGCTCCAGGGTCAATGGAACCCCTGAAGCTTTCTTT.

A word on this clone: The same CDR3 also results from other DNA sequences found in this sample. The chain's CDR3 is CASSSGTSGNTIYF. In nucleotides, the CDR3 is TGTGCCAGCAGTTCAGGCACCTCTGGAAACACCATATATTTT. The V gene is TRBV7-9, the J gene TRBJ1-3; D remains ambiguous. This CDR3 has 14 amino acids. Deletions cut 6 bases from V and 0 bases from J, with 9 bases between. CDR1 is SEHNR, CDR2 FQNEAQ, per germline (reference sequence).

The chain joins TRBV5-4 to TRBJ2-3; 10 bases line up with TRBD1. The CDR3 runs 17 residues. V lost 4 bases, J lost 0 bases, and 8 bases stayed unmatched. Germline-derived CDR1 and CDR2 are SGHNT and YYREEE (reference sequence). Written as DNA, the CDR3 is TGTGCCAGCAGCCCACCAGGACAGGGGGAAAGCACAGATACGCAGTATTTT. Residues: CASSPPGQGESTDTQYF.

This chain connects TRBV11-3 to TRBJ2-5, with D unclear. V dropped 1 base and J dropped 3 bases, with 6 bases sitting between them. Germline V gene data show CDR1 as SGHNT and CDR2 as YENEEA. The CDR3 consists of 13 residues. The chain's CDR3 is CASSLGFEETQYF. CDR3 coding DNA: TGTGCCAGCAGCTTAGGTTTCGAAGAGACCCAGTACTTC.

The CDR3 here is CASYPGQNTGELFF. The CDR3 region has the DNA TGTGCCAGCTATCCGGGACAGAACACCGGGGAGCTGTTTTTT. V is TRBV2 and J is TRBJ2-2; a possible D gene is TRBD1 (6 bases). V was trimmed by 8 bases and J by 1 base, leaving 11 bases between them. This CDR3 has 14 amino acids. Germline V gives CDR1 SNHLY, CDR2 FYNNEI.

This chain uses TRBV7-9 with TRBJ1-4, with D perhaps matching TRBD1 (6 bases). This CDR3 contains 15 residues. The germline gives CDR1 SEHNR, CDR2 FQNEAQ (reference sequence). V was cut by 7 bases and J by 8 bases, with 20 bases left in between. DNA for the CDR3: TGTGCCAGCAACTCGAAAGGGGGAGACAAGGAAAAACTGTTTTTT. Residues: CASNSKGGDKEKLFF.

J is TRBJ2-3 and V is TRBV7-9; TRBD2 might be the D (5 bases). The V gene's germline CDR1 is SEHNR and CDR2 FQNEAQ (reference sequence). The length of the CDR3 is 17 residues. Trimming removed 4 bases from V and 4 bases from J, with 21 bases in between. CDR3 nucleotide sequence: TGTGCCAGCAGCTCCTATTTTAGGGCGGGTGGCCCAGATACGCAGTATTTT. It yields the protein CASSSYFRAGGPDTQYF.

The chain joins TRBV10-1 to TRBJ2-7; either TRBD1 or TRBD2 may fit D (5 bases each). The germline V gene has CDR1 WNHNN and CDR2 SYGVQD (reference sequence). V was pared by 2 bases and J by 2 bases, with 7 bases between. This CDR3 contains 13 residues. DNA of the CDR3: TGCGCCAGCAGTGAGGTGGGGGCCTACGAGCAGTACTTC. It encodes CASSEVGAYEQYF.

The chain employs TRBV5-1 and TRBJ2-7; 9 bases are shared with TRBD1. Germline loops: CDR1 SGHRS, CDR2 YFSETQ. Trimming cost V 6 bases and J 5 bases; bases outside gene matches: 12. The CDR3 totals 15 residues. DNA for the CDR3: TGCGCCAGCAACATACCGGGACAGGGTTCTGACGAGCAGTACTTC. This encodes CASNIPGQGSDEQYF.

The chain has TRBV28 and TRBJ2-7, with a weak D call TRBD1 (6 bases). This CDR3 is built from 12 residues. Germline CDR1 and CDR2: MDHEN and SYDVKM. V lost 10 bases, J lost 4 bases, and 14 bases lay in between. For the CDR3, the DNA is TGTGCCACCATGGAGACAGGTTACGAGCAGTACTTC. Protein product: CATMETGYEQYF.

V and J are TRBV27 and TRBJ2-3; TRBD2 is a possible D gene (5 bases). The CDR3 runs to 14 residues. V was trimmed by 3 bases and J by 4 bases, leaving 11 bases between them. The germline V gene encodes CDR1 MNHEY and CDR2 SMNVEV (reference sequence). CDR3 nucleotide sequence: TGTGCCAGCAGTTTCCTATCGGGGTCAGATACGCAGTATTTT. Protein: CASSFLSGSDTQYF.

The chain is built from TRBV4-2 and TRBJ2-3; 10 bases agree with TRBD2. From germline, CDR1 is LGHNA and CDR2 YNFKEQ. The CDR3 sequence is 18 residues long. V gave up 4 bases and J gave up 2 bases; unmatched junction bases: 12. Here the CDR3 DNA reads TGTGCCAGCAGCCCGCGCGGTAGGACTAGCGGTCTCACAGATACGCAGTATTTT. As protein: CASSPRGRTSGLTDTQYF.

The chain is built from TRBV29-1 and TRBJ2-1, with 13 bases matching TRBD2. With V trimmed by 6 bases and J by 4 bases, 3 bases remained unmatched. From germline, CDR1 is SQVTM and CDR2 ANQGSEA. The CDR3 is 14 residues long. CDR3 DNA sequence: TGCAGCGTCGAGACTAGCGGGAGGTACAATGAGCAGTTCTTC. This gives the protein CSVETSGRYNEQFF.

In this sample, this clone turned up once. The same CDR3 can be traced to other DNA sequences in this sample. The chain recombines TRBV9 with TRBJ2-1, with D hard to call. This CDR3 spans 14 amino acids. V shed 3 bases and J shed 1 base, with 8 bases lying between them. Germline V gene sequence: CDR1 SGDLS, CDR2 YYNGEE. The chain's CDR3 is CASSGSGSYNEQFF. In DNA form, the CDR3 reads TGTGCCAGCAGCGGGAGTGGTTCCTACAATGAGCAGTTCTTC.

The chain employs TRBV5-1 and TRBJ1-5; 7 nucleotides agree with TRBD1. The CDR3 has 15 residues. Germline V gene sequence: CDR1 SGHRS, CDR2 YFSETQ. The V and J ends lost 0 bases and 3 bases, in that order; junction bases with no gene match: 3. The CDR3 DNA is TGCGCCAGCAGCTTGGAAGGGGGCGTCAATCAGCCCCAGCATTTT. It yields the protein CASSLEGGVNQPQHF.

The V call is TRBV5-1, the J call TRBJ1-2; D is possibly TRBD1 (6 bases). CDR3 length: 16 amino acids. V was trimmed by 2 bases and J by 4 bases, leaving 18 bases between them. Germline V gene lookup returns CDR1 SGHRS and CDR2 YFSETQ. The CDR3 DNA is TGCGCCAGCAGCTTTGGTCCCGGGGGGCGCGTCTATGGCTACACCTTC. It codes for CASSFGPGGRVYGYTF.

The chain combines TRBV13 with TRBJ1-1; no firm D call. The ends were cut back, 4 bases at V and 7 bases at J, with 10 bases in the middle. CDR1 and CDR2 (germline): PRHDT, FYEKMQ (reference sequence). The CDR3 spans 12 residues. CDR3 in DNA: TGTGCCAGCAGCTCCTGGCGATATGAAGCTTTCTTT. Translating it yields CASSSWRYEAFF. Looking up the rest from reference TRBV13 and TRBJ1-1 gives the full variable domain: AAGVIQSPRHLIKEKRETATLKCYPIPRHDTVYWYQQGPGQDPQFLISFYEKMQSDKGSIPDRFSAQQFSDYHSELNMSSLELGDSALYFCASSSWRYEAFFGQGTRLTVV.

The chain combines TRBV27 with TRBJ2-7; D is uncertain. The V end lost 6 bases, the J end lost 2 bases, and 11 bases lay between the germline ends. CDR3 length: 13 amino acids. CDR1 is MNHEY, CDR2 SMNVEV, per germline (reference sequence). The CDR3 spells CASSLGRPYEQYF. The CDR3, as DNA: TGTGCCAGCAGCCTCGGAAGACCCTACGAGCAGTACTTC.

The chain couples TRBV13 to TRBJ2-2, with D possibly being TRBD1 (6 bases). Germline CDR1 and CDR2: PRHDT and FYEKMQ (reference sequence). The CDR3 is 16 amino acids. The ends were cut back, 5 bases at V and 0 bases at J, with 13 bases in the middle. The CDR3 DNA sequence: TGTGCCAGCAGCGGAACCGGGACAACGAACACCGGGGAGCTGTTTTTT. This codes for CASSGTGTTNTGELFF.

This rearrangement joins TRBV7-8 to TRBJ2-3; tentatively, D is TRBD2 (6 bases). Germline lookup yields CDR1 SGHVS and CDR2 FQNEAQ. The CDR3 loop spans 13 amino acids. V lost 5 bases, J lost 4 bases, and 10 bases lay in between. The CDR3 protein is CASSVGSSDTQYF. The CDR3 nucleotides are TGTGCCAGCAGCGTCGGGAGTTCAGATACGCAGTATTTT.

The chain links TRBV27 to TRBJ1-2, with TRBD1 matching 10 bases. V shed 9 bases, J shed 8 bases, and the junction held 3 bases outside the gene matches. Germline V gene lookup returns CDR1 MNHEY and CDR2 SMNVEV (reference sequence). The CDR3 spans 11 residues. CDR3 DNA: TGTGCCAGTAGGACAGGGGGGGGCTACACCTTC. Its translation: CASRTGGGYTF.

The chain has TRBV9 and TRBJ1-2; the match to TRBD1 covers 12 bases. V lost 1 base to trimming and J lost 6 bases; unmatched junction nucleotides: 10. CDR1 is SGDLS and CDR2 is YYNGEE in the germline V gene. The CDR3 length is 17 residues. The CDR3 protein is CASSVFGTGGSIDGYTF. In DNA form, the CDR3 reads TGTGCCAGCAGCGTATTCGGGACAGGGGGCTCGATTGATGGCTACACCTTC.

V gene TRBV18 combines with J gene TRBJ1-1; tentative D call: TRBD1 (6 bases). This CDR3 has 14 residues. V was cut by 6 bases and J by 6 bases, with 17 bases left in between. CDR1 is KGHSH, CDR2 LQKENI, per germline. CDR3 bases: TGTGCCAGCTCGTCCTCCGAGGGACACCCTGAAGCTTTCTTT. It encodes CASSSSEGHPEAFF.